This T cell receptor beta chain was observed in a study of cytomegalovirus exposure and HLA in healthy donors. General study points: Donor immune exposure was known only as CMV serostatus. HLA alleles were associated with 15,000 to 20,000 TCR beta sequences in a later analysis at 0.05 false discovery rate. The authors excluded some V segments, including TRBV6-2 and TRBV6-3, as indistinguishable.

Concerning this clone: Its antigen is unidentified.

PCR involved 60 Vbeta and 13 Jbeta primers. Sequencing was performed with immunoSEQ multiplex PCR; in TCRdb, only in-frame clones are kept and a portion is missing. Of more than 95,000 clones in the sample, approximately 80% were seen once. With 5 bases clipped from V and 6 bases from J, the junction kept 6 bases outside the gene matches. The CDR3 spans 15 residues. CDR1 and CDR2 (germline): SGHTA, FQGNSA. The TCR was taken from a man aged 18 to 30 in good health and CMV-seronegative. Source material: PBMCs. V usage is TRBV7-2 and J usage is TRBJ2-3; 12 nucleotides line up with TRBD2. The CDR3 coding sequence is TGTGCCAGCAGCGCACTAGCGGGGGGCAAGGATACGCAGTATTTT. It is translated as CASSALAGGKDTQYF.